The 29 T cell receptor beta chains reported below all come from one sample, sequenced in a study of blood T cell repertoires in COVID-19 (TCRdb year 2020). The protocol used for the library was the immunoSEQ multiplex PCR assay. The clones in this table, taken by TCRdb from immuneACCESS, are in-frame only. Not every clone is retained; where verified, under half of the shortfall comes from an unresolved V gene, and the cause of the rest is unknown. Here the sample has nearly 250,000 clones; about 80% occur a single time. The top ten constitute 1.5% to 2% of the sample. Sequencing was performed on peripheral blood. These receptor sequences come from an elderly woman with acute or convalescent COVID-19.

The chain carries TRBV10-3 and TRBJ2-3; possibly TRBD2 for D (5 bases). The CDR3 consists of 14 residues. The germline gives CDR1 ENHRY, CDR2 SYGVKD. The V end was cut by 6 bases, the J end by 5 bases, with 15 bases between. CDR3 sequence reads: CAISRGVLGDTQYF. The CDR3 DNA reads as TGTGCCATCAGCCGGGGAGTCCTTGGAGATACGCAGTATTTT.

The chain carries TRBV7-9 and TRBJ2-3, with no clear D. The CDR3 consists of 16 residues. In germline, CDR1 is SEHNR, CDR2 FQNEAQ (reference sequence). V lost 1 base and J 0 bases, leaving 11 bases between the germline ends. Here the CDR3 DNA reads TGTGCCAGCAGCTTAGTAGTCGGGTCTAGCACAGATACGCAGTATTTT. Protein product: CASSLVVGSSTDTQYF.

This chain connects TRBV13 to TRBJ2-7; 11 bases fit TRBD1. Germline V gene data show CDR1 as PRHDT and CDR2 as FYEKMQ (reference sequence). The J segment lost 4 bases and the V segment lost 5 bases, leaving 4 bases of the junction unmatched. This CDR3 has 14 residues. The CDR3 sequence: CASSPGQGAYEQYF. As DNA, the CDR3 is TGTGCCAGCAGCCCCGGACAGGGGGCTTACGAGCAGTACTTC.

This chain connects TRBV30 to TRBJ1-1; 9 bases fit TRBD1. The CDR3 has 14 amino acids. CDR1 GTSNPN and CDR2 SVGIG come from the germline V gene (reference sequence). V trimming: 3 bases; J trimming: 6 bases; junction bases outside the gene matches: 8. CDR3 nucleotide sequence: TGTGCCTGGAGGTTACCGGGACAGGGCCCTGAAGCTTTCTTT. It translates to CAWRLPGQGPEAFF.

The chain has TRBV15 and TRBJ2-3; tentatively, D is TRBD2 (5 bases). CDR1 and CDR2 from the germline V gene are LNHNV and YYDKDF (reference sequence). V lost 1 base to trimming and J lost 1 base, with 12 bases between them. This CDR3 has 16 residues. The CDR3 DNA reads TGTGCCACCAGCAGAGGGTCTAGCCCTCGCACAGATACGCAGTATTTT. Amino acids: CATSRGSSPRTDTQYF.

This clone was recorded once. The chain couples TRBV11-3 to TRBJ2-2; 10 bases are shared with TRBD1. Germline V gene data show CDR1 as SGHNT and CDR2 as YENEEA. Unmatched junction bases numbered 7, after V lost 5 bases and J lost 4 bases. The CDR3 is 16 residues long. This CDR3 is CASSPMTGGGTGELFF. DNA for the CDR3: TGTGCCAGCAGCCCAATGACAGGGGGCGGCACCGGGGAGCTGTTTTTT. Based on the CDR3 plus reference TRBV11-3 and TRBJ2-2, the full variable domain is EAGVVQSPRYKIIEKKQPVAFWCNPISGHNTLYWYLQNLGQGPELLIRYENEEAVDDSQLPKDRFSAERLKGVDSTLKIQPAELGDSAVYLCASSPMTGGGTGELFFGEGSRLTVL.

This clone was detected only a few times. The chain links TRBV28 to TRBJ1-6; a possible D gene is TRBD1 (5 bases). The CDR3 is 15 residues long. Germline V gene data show CDR1 as MDHEN and CDR2 as SYDVKM. Trimming left V 5 bases short and J 3 bases short, with 11 bases between. The CDR3 DNA is TGTGCCAGCAGTGAACGACAGAGCTATAATTCACCCCTCCACTTT. It translates to CASSERQSYNSPLHF.

The chain joins TRBV2 to TRBJ1-1; D unclear. CDR1 is SNHLY, CDR2 FYNNEI, per germline. There are 12 residues in the CDR3. V lost 6 bases and J 6 bases, leaving 11 bases between the germline ends. As DNA, the CDR3 is TGTGCCAGCAGGGAGGGAATGGCTGAAGCTTTCTTT. Translation: CASREGMAEAFF.

The chain has TRBV18 and TRBJ2-1; 8 bases fit TRBD2. CDR3 size: 15 residues. V lost 5 bases and J lost 3; bases outside the gene matches: 6. Germline V gene sequence: CDR1 KGHSH, CDR2 LQKENI. CDR3 sequence reads: CASSILADNYNEQFF. In nucleotides, the CDR3 is TGTGCCAGCTCAATACTAGCGGATAACTACAATGAGCAGTTCTTC.

The rearrangement links TRBV6-5 to TRBJ1-1, with D perhaps matching TRBD1 (6 bases). The CDR3 has 15 residues. Trimming removed 7 bases at V and 6 bases at J, with 21 bases between. The V gene's germline CDR1 is MNHEY and CDR2 SVGAGI. Here the CDR3 reads CASILTGTGVAEAFF. DNA of the CDR3: TGTGCCAGCATTTTAACAGGGACGGGTGTGGCTGAAGCTTTCTTT.

The CDR3 bases are TGTGCCAGTAGTTCCGGGGGACAGCCCCAGCATTTT. Translation: CASSSGGQPQHF. The chain uses TRBV19 and TRBJ1-5; D is possibly TRBD1 (5 bases). The ends were cut back, 5 bases at V and 7 bases at J, with 9 bases in the middle. The CDR3 has 12 amino acids. CDR1 is LNHDA, CDR2 SQIVND, per germline (reference sequence).

The CDR3 sequence is CASSLGLAGVGARETQYF. The CDR3 region has the DNA TGTGCCAGTAGTCTGGGACTAGCGGGAGTGGGGGCGCGCGAGACCCAGTACTTC. This chain joins TRBV19 and TRBJ2-5, with 14 nucleotides matching TRBD2. CDR3 length: 18 amino acids. V lost 5 bases to trimming and J lost 5 bases; unmatched junction nucleotides: 13. Germline V lookup: CDR1 LNHDA, CDR2 SQIVND (reference sequence).

This clone was observed a single time. J is TRBJ2-7 and V is TRBV10-3; perhaps TRBD2 as D (7 bases). This CDR3 is built from 17 residues. Trimming pared 4 bases from V and 5 bases from J, leaving 24 bases between. Germline V lookup: CDR1 ENHRY, CDR2 SYGVKD. In DNA, the CDR3 is TGTGCCATCAGTGTCAGAGAGGGAGGGGGTGGGGTCGACGAGCAGTACTTC. Amino acids: CAISVREGGGGVDEQYF.

This sequence joins TRBV14 and TRBJ2-5; 8 nucleotides agree with TRBD2. From germline, CDR1 is SGHDN and CDR2 FVKESK. Losses at the gene ends were 1 base for V and 5 bases for J; bases not matched to a gene: 6. CDR3 length equals 15 residues. The CDR3: CASSQGVSGVETQYF. The CDR3 DNA is TGTGCCAGCAGCCAAGGAGTTAGCGGGGTGGAGACCCAGTACTTC.

The J gene is TRBJ2-1, the V gene TRBV6-2 or TRBV6-3, with 11 bases identical to TRBD1. The germline V gene encodes CDR1 MNHEY and CDR2 SVGEGT. The CDR3 has 12 residues. The V segment lost 0 bases and the J segment 15 bases; nucleotides outside the gene matches: 1. The CDR3 region is CASSYSGTGGFF. The CDR3 DNA reads TGTGCCAGCAGTTACTCCGGGACAGGGGGGTTCTTC.

The chain is built from TRBV28 and TRBJ1-1; D call uncertain. The CDR3 loop spans 14 amino acids. In germline, CDR1 is MDHEN, CDR2 SYDVKM. Trimming left V 6 bases short and J 4 bases short, with 15 bases between. CDR3 residues: CASSPVVRSTEAFF. CDR3 nucleotides: TGTGCCAGCAGCCCGGTCGTACGGAGCACTGAAGCTTTCTTT. Combining the CDR3 with reference TRBV28 and TRBJ1-1 gives the whole variable domain DVKVTQSSRYLVKRTGEKVFLECVQDMDHENMFWYRQDPGLGLRLIYFSYDVKMKEKGDIPEGYSVSREKKERFSLILESASTNQTSMYLCASSPVVRSTEAFFGQGTRLTVV.

The chain is built from TRBV19 and TRBJ2-7; weak D call: TRBD2 (5 bases). The V end was cut by 1 base, the J end by 2 bases, with 12 bases between. The germline gives CDR1 LNHDA, CDR2 SQIVND (reference sequence). The CDR3 contains 15 residues. DNA for the CDR3: TGTGCCAGTAGTATAGGGGAAGGGAGACCCTACGAGCAGTACTTC. Protein: CASSIGEGRPYEQYF.

V is TRBV7-9 and J is TRBJ2-7; D may be TRBD1 (6 bases). Trimming removed 1 base from V and 3 bases from J, with 16 bases in between. Germline values: CDR1 SEHNR, CDR2 FQNEAQ (reference sequence). The length of the CDR3 is 16 residues. Written as DNA, the CDR3 is TGTGCCAGCAGCTTAGGTCGTGGGGGCATCTTCTACGAGCAGTACTTC. Translated: CASSLGRGGIFYEQYF.

The chain combines TRBV24-1 with TRBJ1-1; D gene unclear. CDR1 KGHDR and CDR2 SFDVKD come from the germline V gene. CDR3 size: 15 residues. V shed 0 bases and J shed 1 base, with 8 bases lying between them. CDR3 loop: CATSDLLAANTEAFF. In nucleotides, the CDR3 is TGTGCCACCAGTGATTTGCTAGCAGCGAACACTGAAGCTTTCTTT.

This clone has only a few counts. The chain recombines TRBV7-2 with TRBJ1-2, with 7 bases identical to TRBD1. In germline, CDR1 is SGHTA, CDR2 FQGNSA. V lost 8 bases, J lost 0 bases, and 12 bases stayed unmatched. This CDR3 has 16 residues. The CDR3 is CASSGTEGAANYGYTF. The CDR3 DNA follows: TGTGCCAGCTCCGGGACGGAGGGGGCCGCTAACTATGGCTACACCTTC.

V is TRBV5-1 and J is TRBJ2-2, with D maybe TRBD1 (5 bases). CDR1 is SGHRS, CDR2 YFSETQ, per germline. The CDR3 is made up of 13 amino acids. Trimming cost V 6 bases and J 7 bases, with 13 bases left between them. In DNA, the CDR3 is TGCGCCAGCACCAGGGTTACGGGCGGGGAGCTGTTTTTT. Amino acid sequence: CASTRVTGGELFF.

This rearrangement joins TRBV6-5 to TRBJ2-5; TRBD1 might be the D (5 bases). The V end was cut by 2 bases, the J end by 2 bases, with 12 bases between. From germline, CDR1 is MNHEY and CDR2 SVGAGI. The CDR3 has 15 amino acids. CDR3 region: CASSYNRNRQETQYF. CDR3 sequence (DNA): TGTGCCAGCAGTTACAACAGGAACAGACAAGAGACCCAGTACTTC.

The chain uses TRBV10-3 and TRBJ2-1; 12 positions agree with TRBD2. From germline, CDR1 is ENHRY and CDR2 SYGVKD. This CDR3 has 15 amino acids. J gave up 5 bases and V 6 bases, and 5 bases lay outside the gene matches. The CDR3 bases are TGTGCCATCAGCCCCAGGACTAGCGGGAACAATGAGCAGTTCTTC. Its protein product is CAISPRTSGNNEQFF.

V gene TRBV25-1 combines with J gene TRBJ1-2, with D tentatively TRBD1 (5 bases). V shed 1 base and J shed 4 bases, with 13 bases lying between them. Germline CDR1 is MGHDK and CDR2 is SYGVNS. This CDR3 contains 15 residues. The DNA of the CDR3 is TGTGCCAGCAGTGAATGGGGCGGCTCGGGCTATGGCTACACCTTC. It is translated as CASSEWGGSGYGYTF.

The V and J genes are TRBV6-5 and TRBJ2-5; TRBD1 is a possible D gene (7 bases). The germline V gene encodes CDR1 MNHEY and CDR2 SVGAGI. There are 14 residues in the CDR3. V was clipped by 8 bases and J by 5 bases, with 18 bases between them. CDR3 in amino acids: CASGGGAGGETQYF. As DNA, the CDR3 is TGTGCCAGCGGAGGGGGCGCAGGAGGGGAGACCCAGTACTTC.

This sequence joins TRBV5-1 and TRBJ2-5; 7 bases are shared with TRBD2. V was pared by 2 bases and J by 5 bases, with 6 bases of the junction left unmatched. CDR1 SGHRS and CDR2 YFSETQ come from the germline V gene. The CDR3 length is 14 residues. The DNA for the CDR3 is TGCGCCAGCAGCTTACCAGGGAGGGTGGAGACCCAGTACTTC. Its protein is CASSLPGRVETQYF.

This chain joins TRBV27 and TRBJ2-5; possibly TRBD1 for D (5 bases). CDR1 and CDR2 (germline): MNHEY, SMNVEV (reference sequence). The CDR3 has 13 amino acids. Trimming took 6 bases from V and 2 from J, leaving 10 bases between them. Written as DNA, the CDR3 is TGTGCCAGCAGAGGACATCTACAAGAGACCCAGTACTTC. Its translation: CASRGHLQETQYF.

This rearrangement joins TRBV19 to TRBJ1-5; 11 bases line up with TRBD1. The CDR3 is 17 amino acids. Trimming took 5 bases from V and 0 from J; bases not matched to a gene: 6. Germline CDR1 is LNHDA and CDR2 is SQIVND (reference sequence). The CDR3 here is CASSSRDRGSSNQPQHF. The DNA for the CDR3 is TGTGCCAGTAGTTCCCGGGACAGGGGGAGTAGCAATCAGCCCCAGCATTTT.

The chain links TRBV7-2 to TRBJ2-1; 11 positions match TRBD2. Trimming cost V 1 base and J 2 bases; bases outside gene matches: 7. This CDR3 is 18 amino acids long. The germline V gene encodes CDR1 SGHTA and CDR2 FQGNSA. The CDR3 loop reads CASSLGWVAGGAYNEQFF. CDR3 DNA: TGTGCCAGCAGCTTAGGGTGGGTAGCGGGAGGGGCCTACAATGAGCAGTTCTTC.